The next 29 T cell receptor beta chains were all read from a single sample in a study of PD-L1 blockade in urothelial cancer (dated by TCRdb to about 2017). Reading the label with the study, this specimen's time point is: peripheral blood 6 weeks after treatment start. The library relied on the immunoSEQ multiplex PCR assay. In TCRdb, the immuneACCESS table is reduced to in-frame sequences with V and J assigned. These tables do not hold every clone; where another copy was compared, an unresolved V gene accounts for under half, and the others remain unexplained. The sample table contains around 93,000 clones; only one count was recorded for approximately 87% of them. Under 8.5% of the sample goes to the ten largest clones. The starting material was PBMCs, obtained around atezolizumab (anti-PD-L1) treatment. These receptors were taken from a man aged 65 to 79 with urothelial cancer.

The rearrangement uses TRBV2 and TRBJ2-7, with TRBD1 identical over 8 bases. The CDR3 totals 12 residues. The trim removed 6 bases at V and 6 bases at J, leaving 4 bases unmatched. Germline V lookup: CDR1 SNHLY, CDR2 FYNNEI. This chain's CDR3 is CASRYTGGEQYF. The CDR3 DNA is TGTGCCAGCAGGTATACAGGGGGCGAGCAGTACTTC.

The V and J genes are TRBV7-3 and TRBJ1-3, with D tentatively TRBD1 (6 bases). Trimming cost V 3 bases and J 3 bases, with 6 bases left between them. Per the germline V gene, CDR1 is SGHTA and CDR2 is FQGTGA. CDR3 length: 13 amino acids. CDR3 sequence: CASSLGHGNTIYF. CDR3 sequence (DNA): TGTGCCAGCAGCTTGGGACATGGAAACACCATATATTTT.

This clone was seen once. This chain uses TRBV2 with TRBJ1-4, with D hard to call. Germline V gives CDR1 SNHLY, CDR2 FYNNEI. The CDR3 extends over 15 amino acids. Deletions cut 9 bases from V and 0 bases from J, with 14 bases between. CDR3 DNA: TGTGCCAGTAGGAGGACGTTTGCAACTAATGAAAAACTGTTTTTT. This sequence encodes CASRRTFATNEKLFF.

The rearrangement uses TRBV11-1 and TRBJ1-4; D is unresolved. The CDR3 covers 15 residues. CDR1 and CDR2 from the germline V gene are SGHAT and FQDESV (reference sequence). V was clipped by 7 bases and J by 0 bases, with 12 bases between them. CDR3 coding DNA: TGTGCCAGCACAAGAGGCGGAGCAACTAATGAAAAACTGTTTTTT. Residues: CASTRGGATNEKLFF.

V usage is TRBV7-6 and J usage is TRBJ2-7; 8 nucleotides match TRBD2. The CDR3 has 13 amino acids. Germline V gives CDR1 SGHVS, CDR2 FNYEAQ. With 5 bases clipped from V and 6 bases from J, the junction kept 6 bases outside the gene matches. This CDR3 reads CASSGSGVPEQYF. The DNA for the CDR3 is TGTGCCAGCAGCGGTAGCGGGGTGCCCGAGCAGTACTTC.

This CDR3 reads CASSQDISGESYEQYF. The CDR3 DNA is TGCGCCAGCAGCCAAGATATAAGCGGGGAATCCTACGAGCAGTACTTC. The chain employs TRBV4-1 and TRBJ2-7; 7 nucleotides align to TRBD2. The CDR3 sequence is 16 residues long. Per germline, CDR1 MGHRA and CDR2 YSYEKL. With 0 bases clipped from V and 1 base from J, the junction kept 6 bases outside the gene matches.

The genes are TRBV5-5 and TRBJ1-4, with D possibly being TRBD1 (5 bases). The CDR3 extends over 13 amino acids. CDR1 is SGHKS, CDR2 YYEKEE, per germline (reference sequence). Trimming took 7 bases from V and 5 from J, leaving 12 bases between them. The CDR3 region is CASLLDNNEKLFF. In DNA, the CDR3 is TGTGCCAGCCTACTGGACAACAATGAAAAACTGTTTTTT.

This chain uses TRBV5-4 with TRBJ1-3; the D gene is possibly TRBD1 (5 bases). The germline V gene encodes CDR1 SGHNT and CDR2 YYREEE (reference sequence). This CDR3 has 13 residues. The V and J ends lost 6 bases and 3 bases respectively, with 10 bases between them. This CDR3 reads CASTRQGGNTIYF. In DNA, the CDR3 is TGTGCCAGCACCCGGCAGGGTGGAAACACCATATATTTT.

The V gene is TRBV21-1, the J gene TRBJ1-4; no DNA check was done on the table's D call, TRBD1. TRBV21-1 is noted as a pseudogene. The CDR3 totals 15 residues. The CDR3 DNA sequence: TGTGCCAGCAGCTCAAGGGACAGCGGTAATGAAAAACTGTTTTTT. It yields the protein CASSSRDSGNEKLFF.

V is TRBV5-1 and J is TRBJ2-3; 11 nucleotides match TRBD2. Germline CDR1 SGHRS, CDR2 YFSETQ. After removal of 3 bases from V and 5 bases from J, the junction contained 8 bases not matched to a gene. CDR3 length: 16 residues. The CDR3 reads CASSWGLADTLDTQYF. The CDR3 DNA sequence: TGCGCCAGCAGCTGGGGACTAGCGGATACGCTAGATACGCAGTATTTT.

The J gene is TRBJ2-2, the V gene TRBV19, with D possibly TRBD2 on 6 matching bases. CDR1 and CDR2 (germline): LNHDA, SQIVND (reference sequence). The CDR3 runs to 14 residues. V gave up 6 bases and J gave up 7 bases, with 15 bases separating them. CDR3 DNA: TGTGCCAGTAGAACCGGCGGGGAAGTCGGGGAGCTGTTTTTT. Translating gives CASRTGGEVGELFF.

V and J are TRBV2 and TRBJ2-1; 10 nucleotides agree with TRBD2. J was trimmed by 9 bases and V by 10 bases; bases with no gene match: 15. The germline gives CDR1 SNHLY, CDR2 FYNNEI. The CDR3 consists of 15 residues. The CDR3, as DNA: TGTGCCACCCTGCTAGCGGGGGAAAGGGCAGGTGAGCAGTTCTTC. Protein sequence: CATLLAGERAGEQFF.

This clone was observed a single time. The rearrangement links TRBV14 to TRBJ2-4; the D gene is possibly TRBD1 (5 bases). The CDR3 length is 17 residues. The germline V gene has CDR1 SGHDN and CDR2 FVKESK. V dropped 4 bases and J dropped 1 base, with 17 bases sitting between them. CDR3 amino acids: CASSPLSVAGAKNIQYF. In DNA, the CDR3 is TGTGCCAGCAGCCCGCTGTCGGTCGCAGGGGCCAAAAACATTCAGTACTTC. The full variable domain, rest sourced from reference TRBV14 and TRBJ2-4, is EAGVTQFPSHSVIEKGQTVTLRCDPISGHDNLYWYRRVMGKEIKFLLHFVKESKQDESGMPNNRFLAERTGGTYSTLKVQPAELEDSGVYFCASSPLSVAGAKNIQYFGAGTRLSVL.

CDR3 amino acids: CASSLAAGDSNQPQHF. The CDR3, as DNA: TGTGCCAGCAGCTTAGCTGCAGGGGATAGCAATCAGCCCCAGCATTTT. The rearrangement joins TRBV7-9 to TRBJ1-5, with D possibly matching TRBD1 (6 bases). The V gene lost 0 bases and the J gene lost 0 bases, with 9 bases spanning the gap. The CDR3 runs to 16 residues. Germline V gives CDR1 SEHNR, CDR2 FQNEAQ (reference sequence).

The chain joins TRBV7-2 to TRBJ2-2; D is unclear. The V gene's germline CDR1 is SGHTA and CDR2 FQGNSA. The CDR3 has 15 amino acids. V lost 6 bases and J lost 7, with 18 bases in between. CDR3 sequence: CASSPQTTQGGELFF. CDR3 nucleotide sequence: TGTGCCAGCAGTCCACAGACAACCCAAGGCGGGGAGCTGTTTTTT.

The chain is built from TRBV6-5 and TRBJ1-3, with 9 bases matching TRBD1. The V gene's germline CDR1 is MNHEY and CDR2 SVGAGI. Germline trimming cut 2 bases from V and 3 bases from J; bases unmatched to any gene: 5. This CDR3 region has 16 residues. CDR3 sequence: CASSYGTGTGGNTIYF. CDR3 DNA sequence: TGTGCCAGCAGTTACGGGACAGGGACTGGTGGAAACACCATATATTTT.

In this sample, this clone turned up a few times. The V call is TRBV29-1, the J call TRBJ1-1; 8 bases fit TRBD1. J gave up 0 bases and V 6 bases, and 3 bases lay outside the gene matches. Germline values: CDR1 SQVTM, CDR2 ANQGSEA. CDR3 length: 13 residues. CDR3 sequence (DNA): TGCAGCGTAGGACAGGGTTTGAACACTGAAGCTTTCTTT. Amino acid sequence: CSVGQGLNTEAFF.

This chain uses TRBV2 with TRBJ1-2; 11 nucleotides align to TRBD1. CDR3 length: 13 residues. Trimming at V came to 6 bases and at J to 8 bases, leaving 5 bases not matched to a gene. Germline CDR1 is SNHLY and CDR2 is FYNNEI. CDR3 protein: CASRWTGGDGYTF. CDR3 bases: TGTGCCAGCAGGTGGACAGGGGGCGACGGCTACACCTTC.

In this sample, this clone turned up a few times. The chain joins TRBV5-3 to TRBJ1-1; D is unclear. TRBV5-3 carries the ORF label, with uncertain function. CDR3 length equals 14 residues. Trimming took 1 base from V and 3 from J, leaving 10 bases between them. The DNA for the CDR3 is TGTGCCAGAAGCTTGTACAGCAAGGACACTGAAGCTTTCTTT. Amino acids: CARSLYSKDTEAFF.

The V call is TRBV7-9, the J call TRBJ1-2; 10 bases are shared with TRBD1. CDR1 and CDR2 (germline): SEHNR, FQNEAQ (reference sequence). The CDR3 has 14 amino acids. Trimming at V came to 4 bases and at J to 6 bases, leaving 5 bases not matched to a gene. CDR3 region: CASSSTGTGDGYTF. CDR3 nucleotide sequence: TGTGCCAGCAGCTCGACCGGGACAGGGGATGGCTACACCTTC.

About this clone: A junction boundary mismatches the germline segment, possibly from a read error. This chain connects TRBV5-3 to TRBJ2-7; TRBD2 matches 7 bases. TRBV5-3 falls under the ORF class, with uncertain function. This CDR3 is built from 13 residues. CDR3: CASNLTGRDEQYF. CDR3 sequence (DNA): TGCGCCAGCAACCTTACGGGGAGGGATGAGCAGTACTTC.

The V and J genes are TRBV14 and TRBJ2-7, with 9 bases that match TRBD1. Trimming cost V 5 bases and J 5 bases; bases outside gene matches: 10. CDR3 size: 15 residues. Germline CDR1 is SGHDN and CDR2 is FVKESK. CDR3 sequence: CASSSNRDRVHEQYF. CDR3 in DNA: TGTGCCAGCAGCTCTAACCGGGACAGGGTCCACGAGCAGTACTTC.

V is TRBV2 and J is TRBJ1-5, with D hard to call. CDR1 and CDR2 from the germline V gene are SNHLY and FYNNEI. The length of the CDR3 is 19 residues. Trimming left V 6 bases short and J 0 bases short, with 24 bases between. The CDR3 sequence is CASRAPAKGPGYSNQPQHF. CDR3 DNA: TGTGCCAGCAGGGCCCCGGCCAAGGGCCCGGGGTATAGCAATCAGCCCCAGCATTTT.

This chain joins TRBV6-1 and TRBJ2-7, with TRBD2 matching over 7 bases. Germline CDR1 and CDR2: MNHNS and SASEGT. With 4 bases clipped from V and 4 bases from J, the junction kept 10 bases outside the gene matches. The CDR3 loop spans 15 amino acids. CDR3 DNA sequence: TGTGCCAGCAGTGGGGGGGGGATGATGGTTTACGAGCAGTACTTC. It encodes CASSGGGMMVYEQYF.

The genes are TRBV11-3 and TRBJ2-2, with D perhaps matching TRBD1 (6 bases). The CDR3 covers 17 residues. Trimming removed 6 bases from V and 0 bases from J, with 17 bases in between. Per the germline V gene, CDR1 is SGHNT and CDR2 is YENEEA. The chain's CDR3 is CASRLLPGTTNTGELFF. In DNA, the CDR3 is TGTGCCAGCAGACTACTCCCCGGGACAACGAACACCGGGGAGCTGTTTTTT.

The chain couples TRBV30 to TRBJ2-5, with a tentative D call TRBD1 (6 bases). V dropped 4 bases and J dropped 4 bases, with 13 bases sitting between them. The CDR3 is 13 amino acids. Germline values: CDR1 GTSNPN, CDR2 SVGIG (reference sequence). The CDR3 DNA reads TGTGCCTGGAAGGTTAAAGGGGGAGAGACCCAGTACTTC. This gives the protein CAWKVKGGETQYF.

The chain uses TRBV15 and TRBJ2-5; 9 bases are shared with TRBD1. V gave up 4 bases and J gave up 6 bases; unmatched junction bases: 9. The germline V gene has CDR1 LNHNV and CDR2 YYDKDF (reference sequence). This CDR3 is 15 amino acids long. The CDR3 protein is CATSKGTGSRKTQYF. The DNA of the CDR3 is TGTGCCACCAGCAAGGGGACAGGGTCTAGAAAGACCCAGTACTTC.

This chain's CDR3 is CASSLVTGSYTF. The CDR3 DNA reads TGCGCCAGCAGCTTGGTCACAGGGAGCTACACCTTC. The chain employs TRBV5-1 and TRBJ1-2; possible D gene TRBD1, 6 bases. The CDR3 contains 12 residues. Germline CDR1 SGHRS, CDR2 YFSETQ. Between the trimmed V and J ends, which lost 0 bases and 9 bases, there was a span of 9 bases. Variable domain in full (rest from reference TRBV5-1 and TRBJ1-2): KAGVTQTPRYLIKTRGQQVTLSCSPISGHRSVSWYQQTPGQGLQFLFEYFSETQRNKGNFPGRFSGRQFSNSRSEMNVSTLELGDSALYLCASSLVTGSYTFGSGTRLTVV.

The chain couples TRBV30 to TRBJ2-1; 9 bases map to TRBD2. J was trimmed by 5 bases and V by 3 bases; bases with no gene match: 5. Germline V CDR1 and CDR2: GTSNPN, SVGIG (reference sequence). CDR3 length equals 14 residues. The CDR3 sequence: CAWRPLAGHNEQFF. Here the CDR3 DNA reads TGTGCCTGGAGACCACTAGCGGGCCACAATGAGCAGTTCTTC.